This T cell receptor (beta chain) is from a study of blood T cell repertoires in COVID-19 (dated by TCRdb to 2018 to 2021). For the wider study: The collaborator samples originated in the United States, Italy and Spain and spanned the acute and convalescent phases of COVID-19. The samples were drawn from the first 160 participants of the ongoing ImmuneRACE study and from some 1,300 subjects provided by 6 global collaborators. The prospective study material was composed of cDNA or gDNA derived from T cells, B-cell-depleted T cells, or PBMCs. A freely available public database, intended as a resource for researchers studying the immune response to SARS-CoV-2, is where the repertoires were released. Deeply sampled blood TCRbeta repertoires from subjects exposed to, actively infected with, or recovered from COVID-19 were included in the dataset. HLA class I and class II types, where available, came from metadata supplied by the sample provider rather than from assay-based typing. The sample metadata nearly always contained a de-identified subject ID, COVID-19 status, age in years and sex.

On this clone: The antigen it recognizes is unknown. No qualities accompany the bases; no much larger clone lies one base away.

Another Seattle source contributed samples from volunteer blood donors who had recovered from COVID-19. Whole blood was collected in K2EDTA tubes by collaborating institutions according to the institutions' own protocols. For TCRbeta analysis, collaborator samples were shipped as frozen whole blood, as isolated PBMCs, or as DNA extracted from either sample type. V loses 5 bases at its end and J loses 4 bases; junction bases beyond the gene matches: 7. There are 15 amino acids in the CDR3, from cysteine to phenylalanine inclusive. Only CDR3 DNA is held: 45 bases, read in frame from base 1. Looking up the germline V gene (reference sequence) yields CDR1 SGHNT and CDR2 YYREEE. Broader findings and caveats from the paper: Clinical and demographic metadata were provided uncurated, with the amount varying by source and participant.

TCRbeta CDR3 regions were amplified from genomic DNA using the immunoSEQ Assay, a bias-controlled multiplex PCR. From the authors' description of their analysis: The number of nucleated cells in each sample was estimated from the amplification of reference gene primers within the assay. Sequence reads were collapsed and filtered to measure the absolute abundance of every unique TCRbeta CDR3 rearrangement. For each sample, productive Simpson clonality was calculated as the square root of Simpson's diversity index across productive rearrangements. Entries here come from immuneACCESS through TCRdb and include only in-frame sequences with V and J called. Some clones fail to appear in such tables; in the studies checked, an unresolved V gene covers under half of the shortfall, and the cause of the remainder is unknown. The V and J calls and the clone size are those of that table, but D and trimming were determined from the DNA. The sample table records about 250,000 clones; 80% to 85% of these occur just once. The ten biggest clones cover less than 2% of the sample.

The chain is assembled from TRBV5-4 and TRBJ2-2, and TRBD1 aligns with 8 junction nucleotides. The sequencing input was peripheral blood. This clonotype originated in a woman in her 40s who had recovered from COVID-19. The CDR3 reads CASSSGQGLTGELFF. The nucleotides are TGTGCCAGCAGTTCCGGACAGGGCCTCACCGGGGAGCTGTTTTTT.